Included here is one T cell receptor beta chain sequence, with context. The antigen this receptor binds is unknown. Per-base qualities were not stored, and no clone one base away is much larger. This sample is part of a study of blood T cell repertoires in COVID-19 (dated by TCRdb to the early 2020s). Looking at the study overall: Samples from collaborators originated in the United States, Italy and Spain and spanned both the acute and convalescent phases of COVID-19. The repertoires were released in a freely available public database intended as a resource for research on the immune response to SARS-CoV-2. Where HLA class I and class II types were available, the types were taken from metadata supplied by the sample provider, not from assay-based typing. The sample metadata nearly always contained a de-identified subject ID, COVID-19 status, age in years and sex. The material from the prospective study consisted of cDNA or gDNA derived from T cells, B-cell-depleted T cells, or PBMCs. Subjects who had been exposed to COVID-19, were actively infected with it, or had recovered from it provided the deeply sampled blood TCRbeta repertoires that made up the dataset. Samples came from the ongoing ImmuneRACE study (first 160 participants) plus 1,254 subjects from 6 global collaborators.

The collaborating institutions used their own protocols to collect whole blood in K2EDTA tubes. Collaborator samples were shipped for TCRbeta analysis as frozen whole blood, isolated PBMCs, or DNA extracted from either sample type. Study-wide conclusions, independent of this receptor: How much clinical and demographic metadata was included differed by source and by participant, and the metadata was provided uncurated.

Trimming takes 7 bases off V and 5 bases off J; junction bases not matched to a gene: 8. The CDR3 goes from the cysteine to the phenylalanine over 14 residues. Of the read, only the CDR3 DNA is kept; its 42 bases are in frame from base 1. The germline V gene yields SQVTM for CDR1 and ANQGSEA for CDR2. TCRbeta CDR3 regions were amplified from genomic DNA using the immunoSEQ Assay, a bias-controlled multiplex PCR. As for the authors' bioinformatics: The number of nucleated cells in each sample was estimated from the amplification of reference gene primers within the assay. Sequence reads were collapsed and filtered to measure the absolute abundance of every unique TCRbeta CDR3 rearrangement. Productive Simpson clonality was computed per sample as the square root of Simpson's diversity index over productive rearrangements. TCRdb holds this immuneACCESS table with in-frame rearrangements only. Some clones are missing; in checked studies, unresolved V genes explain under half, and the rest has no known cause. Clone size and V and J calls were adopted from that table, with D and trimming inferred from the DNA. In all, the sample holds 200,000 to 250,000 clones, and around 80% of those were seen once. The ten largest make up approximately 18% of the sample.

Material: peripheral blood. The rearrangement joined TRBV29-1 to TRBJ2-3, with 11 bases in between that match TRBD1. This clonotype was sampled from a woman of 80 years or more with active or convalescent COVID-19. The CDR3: CSAPGQGVGDTQYF. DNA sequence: TGCAGCGCTCCGGGACAGGGGGTTGGAGATACGCAGTATTTT.